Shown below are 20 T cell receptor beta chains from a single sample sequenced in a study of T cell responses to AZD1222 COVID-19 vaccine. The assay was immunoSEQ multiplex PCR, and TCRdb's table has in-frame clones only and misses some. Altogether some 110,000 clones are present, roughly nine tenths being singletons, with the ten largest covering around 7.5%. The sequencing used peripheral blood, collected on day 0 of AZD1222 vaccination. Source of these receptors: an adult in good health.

CDR3 in amino acids: CASSWGGGPADTQYF. DNA of the CDR3: TGCGCCAGCAGCTGGGGCGGGGGGCCGGCAGATACGCAGTATTTT. The chain has TRBV5-1 and TRBJ2-3; 8 nucleotides agree with TRBD2. This CDR3 contains 15 residues. Germline CDR1 and CDR2: SGHRS and YFSETQ. Trimming at V came to 3 bases and at J to 4 bases, leaving 7 bases not matched to a gene.

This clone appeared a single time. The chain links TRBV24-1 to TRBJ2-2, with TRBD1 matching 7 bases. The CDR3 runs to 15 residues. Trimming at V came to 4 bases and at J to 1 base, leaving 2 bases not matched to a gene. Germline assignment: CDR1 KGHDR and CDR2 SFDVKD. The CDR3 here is CATSEQGRNTGELFF. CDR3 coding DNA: TGTGCCACCAGTGAACAGGGGAGGAACACCGGGGAGCTGTTTTTT.

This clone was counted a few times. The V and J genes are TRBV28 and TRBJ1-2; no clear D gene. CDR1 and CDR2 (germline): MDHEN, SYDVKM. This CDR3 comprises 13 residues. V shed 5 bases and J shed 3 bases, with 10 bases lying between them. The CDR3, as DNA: TGTGCCAGCAGTAAATATAGTCACTATGGCTACACCTTC. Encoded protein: CASSKYSHYGYTF.

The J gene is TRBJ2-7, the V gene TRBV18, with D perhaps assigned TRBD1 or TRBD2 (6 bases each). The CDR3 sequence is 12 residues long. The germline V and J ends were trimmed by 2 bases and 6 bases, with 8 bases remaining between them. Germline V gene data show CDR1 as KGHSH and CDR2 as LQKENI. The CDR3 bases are TGTGCCAGCTCACCAAGGGGGGCCGAGCAGTACTTC. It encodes CASSPRGAEQYF.

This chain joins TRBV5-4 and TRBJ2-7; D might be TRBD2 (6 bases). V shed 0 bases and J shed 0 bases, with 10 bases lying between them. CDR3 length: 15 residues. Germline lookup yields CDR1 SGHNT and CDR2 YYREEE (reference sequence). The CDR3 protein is CASSLGRGFSYEQYF. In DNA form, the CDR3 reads TGTGCCAGCAGCTTGGGGAGGGGTTTCTCCTACGAGCAGTACTTC.

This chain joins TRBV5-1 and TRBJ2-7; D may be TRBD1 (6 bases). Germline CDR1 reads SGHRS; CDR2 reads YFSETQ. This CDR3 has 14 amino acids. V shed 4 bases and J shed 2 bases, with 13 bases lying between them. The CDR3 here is CASSPTGAAYEQYF. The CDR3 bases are TGCGCCAGCAGCCCGACAGGAGCAGCCTACGAGCAGTACTTC. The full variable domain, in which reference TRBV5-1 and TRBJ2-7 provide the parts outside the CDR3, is KAGVTQTPRYLIKTRGQQVTLSCSPISGHRSVSWYQQTPGQGLQFLFEYFSETQRNKGNFPGRFSGRQFSNSRSEMNVSTLELGDSALYLCASSPTGAAYEQYFGPGTRLTVT.

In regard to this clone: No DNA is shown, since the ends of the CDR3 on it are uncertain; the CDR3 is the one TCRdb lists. The CDR3 region is CASSRCQGFMYSCEQYF. This chain joins TRBV21-1 and TRBJ2-7; the tabulated D call, TRBD1, remains unverified against the DNA. TRBV21-1 is noted as a pseudogene. 17 amino acids form the CDR3, both terminal residues included.

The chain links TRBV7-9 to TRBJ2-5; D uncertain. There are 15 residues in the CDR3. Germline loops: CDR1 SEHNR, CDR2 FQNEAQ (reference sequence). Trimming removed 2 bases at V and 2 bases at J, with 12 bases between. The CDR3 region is CASSLSGRYQETQYF. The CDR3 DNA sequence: TGTGCCAGCAGCTTATCCGGACGATATCAAGAGACCCAGTACTTC.

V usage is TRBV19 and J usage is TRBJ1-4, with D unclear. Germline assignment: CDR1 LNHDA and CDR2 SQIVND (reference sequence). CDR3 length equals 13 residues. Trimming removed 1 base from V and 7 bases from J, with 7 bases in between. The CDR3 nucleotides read TGTGCCAGTAGTATAGTCTGGGGTGAAAAACTGTTTTTT. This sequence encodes CASSIVWGEKLFF.

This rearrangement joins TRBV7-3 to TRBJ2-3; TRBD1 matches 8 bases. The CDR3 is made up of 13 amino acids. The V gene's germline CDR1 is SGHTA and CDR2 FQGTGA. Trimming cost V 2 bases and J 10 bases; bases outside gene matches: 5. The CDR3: CASSLGTGGAQYF. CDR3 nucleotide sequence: TGTGCCAGCAGCTTAGGGACAGGAGGCGCGCAGTATTTT.

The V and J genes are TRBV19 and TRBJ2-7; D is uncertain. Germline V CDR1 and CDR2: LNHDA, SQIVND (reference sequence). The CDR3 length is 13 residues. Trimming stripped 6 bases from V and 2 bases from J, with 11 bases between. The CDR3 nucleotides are TGTGCCAGTAGCAATGCACGAGCCTACGAGCAGTACTTC. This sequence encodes CASSNARAYEQYF.

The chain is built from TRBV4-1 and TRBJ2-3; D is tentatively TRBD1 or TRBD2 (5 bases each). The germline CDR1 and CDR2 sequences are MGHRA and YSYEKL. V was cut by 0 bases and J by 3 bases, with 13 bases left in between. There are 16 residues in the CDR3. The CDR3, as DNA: TGCGCCAGCAGCCAAGAACCTGGGGGTCGTACAGATACGCAGTATTTT. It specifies CASSQEPGGRTDTQYF.

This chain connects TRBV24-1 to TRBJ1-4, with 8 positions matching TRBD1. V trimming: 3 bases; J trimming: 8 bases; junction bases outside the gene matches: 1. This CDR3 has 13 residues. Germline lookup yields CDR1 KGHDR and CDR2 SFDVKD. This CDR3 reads CATSDRQGEKLFF. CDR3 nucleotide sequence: TGTGCCACCAGTGATCGACAGGGGGAAAAACTGTTTTTT.

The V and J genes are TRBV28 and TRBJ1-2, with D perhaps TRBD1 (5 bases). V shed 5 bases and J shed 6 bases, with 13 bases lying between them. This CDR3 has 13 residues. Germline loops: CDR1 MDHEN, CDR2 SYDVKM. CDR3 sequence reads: CASSLGVVNGYTF. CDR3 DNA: TGTGCCAGCAGTCTAGGGGTCGTCAATGGCTACACCTTC.

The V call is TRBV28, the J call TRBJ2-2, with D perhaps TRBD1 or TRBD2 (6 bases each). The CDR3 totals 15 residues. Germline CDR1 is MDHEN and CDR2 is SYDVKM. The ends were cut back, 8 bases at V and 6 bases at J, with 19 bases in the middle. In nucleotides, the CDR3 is TGTGCCAGCGCACTCCTCGGGGGCGCGGCCGGGGAGCTGTTTTTT. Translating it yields CASALLGGAAGELFF.

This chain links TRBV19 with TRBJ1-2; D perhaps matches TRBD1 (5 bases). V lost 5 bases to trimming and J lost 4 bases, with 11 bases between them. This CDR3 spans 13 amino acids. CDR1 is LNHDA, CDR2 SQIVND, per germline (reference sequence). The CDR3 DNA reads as TGTGCCAGTAGTTCGGGACGGAGCTATGGCTACACCTTC. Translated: CASSSGRSYGYTF. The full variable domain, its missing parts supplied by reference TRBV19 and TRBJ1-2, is DGGITQSPKYLFRKEGQNVTLSCEQNLNHDAMYWYRQDPGQGLRLIYYSQIVNDFQKGDIAEGYSVSREKKESFPLTVTSAQKNPTAFYLCASSSGRSYGYTFGSGTRLTVV.

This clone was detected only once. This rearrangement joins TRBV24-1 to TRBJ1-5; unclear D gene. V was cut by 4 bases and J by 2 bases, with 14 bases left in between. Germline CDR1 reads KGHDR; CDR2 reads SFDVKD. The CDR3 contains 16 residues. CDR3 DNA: TGTGCCACCAGTGACTCTAGAGGTAGTGGCAATCAGCCCCAGCATTTT. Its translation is CATSDSRGSGNQPQHF.

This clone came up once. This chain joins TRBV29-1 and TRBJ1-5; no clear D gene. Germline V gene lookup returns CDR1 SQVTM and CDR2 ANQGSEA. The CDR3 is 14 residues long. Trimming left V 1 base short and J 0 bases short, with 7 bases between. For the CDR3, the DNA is TGCAGCGTTGAAGTTGGGGATAGCAATCAGCCCCAGCATTTT. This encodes CSVEVGDSNQPQHF. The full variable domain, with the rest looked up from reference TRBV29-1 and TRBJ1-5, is SAVISQKPSRDICQRGTSLTIQCQVDSQVTMMFWYRQQPGQSLTLIATANQGSEATYESGFVIDKFPISRPNLTFSTLTVSNMSPEDSSIYLCSVEVGDSNQPQHFGDGTRLSIL.

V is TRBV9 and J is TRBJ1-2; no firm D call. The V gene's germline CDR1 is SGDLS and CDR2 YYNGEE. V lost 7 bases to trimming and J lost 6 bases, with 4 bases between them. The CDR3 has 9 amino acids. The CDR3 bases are TGTGCCAGCCTTAATGGCTACACCTTC. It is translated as CASLNGYTF.

DNA of the CDR3: TGTGCCAGCAGCCCCCCCACAAACACCGGGGAGCTGTTTTTT. It codes for CASSPPTNTGELFF. The rearrangement links TRBV7-2 to TRBJ2-2, with no clear D. The CDR3 runs to 14 residues. Trimming cost V 5 bases and J 2 bases, with 9 bases left between them. The V gene's germline CDR1 is SGHTA and CDR2 FQGNSA.